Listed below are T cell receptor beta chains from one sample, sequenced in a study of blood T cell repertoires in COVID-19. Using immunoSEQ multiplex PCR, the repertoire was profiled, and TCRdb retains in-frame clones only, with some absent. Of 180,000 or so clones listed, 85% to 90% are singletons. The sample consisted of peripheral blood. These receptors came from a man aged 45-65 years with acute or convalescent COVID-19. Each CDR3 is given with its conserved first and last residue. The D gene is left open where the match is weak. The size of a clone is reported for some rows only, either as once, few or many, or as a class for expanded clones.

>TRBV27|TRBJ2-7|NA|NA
CASSSKRSSYEQYF
TGTGCCAGCAGTTCCAAGCGGAGCTCCTACGAGCAGTACTTC
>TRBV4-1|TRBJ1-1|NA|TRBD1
CASSSRQGARTEAFF
TGCGCCAGCAGCTCACGACAGGGGGCGAGGACTGAAGCTTTCTTT
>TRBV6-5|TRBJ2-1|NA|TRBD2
CASRRLADPYNEQFF
TGTGCCAGCAGGCGACTAGCGGACCCCTACAATGAGCAGTTCTTC
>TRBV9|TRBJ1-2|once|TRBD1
CASSERTGGYNGYTF
TGTGCCAGCAGCGAACGGACAGGGGGCTACAATGGCTACACCTTC
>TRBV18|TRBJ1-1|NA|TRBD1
CASSPPGTGVGTEAFF
TGTGCCAGCTCACCACCCGGGACAGGGGTTGGTACTGAAGCTTTCTTT
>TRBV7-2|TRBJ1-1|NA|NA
CASSPSGEHTEAFF
TGTGCCAGCAGCCCCAGCGGGGAGCACACTGAAGCTTTCTTT
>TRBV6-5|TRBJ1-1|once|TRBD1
CASSYGTGNTEAFF
TGTGCCAGCAGTTACGGGACAGGGAACACTGAAGCTTTCTTT
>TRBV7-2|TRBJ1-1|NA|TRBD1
CASSLQGATEAFF
TGTGCCAGCAGCTTACAGGGGGCAACTGAAGCTTTCTTT
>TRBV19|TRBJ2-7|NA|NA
CASRRFGLQGEQYF
TGTGCCAGTAGACGATTCGGACTTCAGGGGGAGCAGTACTTC
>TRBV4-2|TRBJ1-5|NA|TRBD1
CASSQEPRTGIQPQHF
TGTGCCAGCAGCCAAGAACCGCGGACAGGCATTCAGCCCCAGCATTTT
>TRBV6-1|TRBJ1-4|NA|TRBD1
CASRDRATNEKLFF
TGTGCCAGCAGGGACAGGGCGACTAATGAAAAACTGTTTTTT
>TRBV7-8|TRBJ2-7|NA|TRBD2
CASSLGTSGSYEQYF
TGTGCCAGCAGCTTAGGGACTAGCGGGTCATACGAGCAGTACTTC
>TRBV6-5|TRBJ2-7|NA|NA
CASSYGRGYEQYF
TGTGCCAGCAGTTACGGGAGGGGGTACGAGCAGTACTTC
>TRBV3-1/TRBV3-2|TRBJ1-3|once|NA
CASSHEVVQGSDSGNTIYF
TGTGCCAGCAGCCATGAAGTGGTTCAGGGCTCGGATTCTGGAAACACCATATATTTT
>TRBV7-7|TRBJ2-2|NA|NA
CASSPRAGTPRGTGELFF
TGTGCTAGCAGCCCTCGGGCGGGGACCCCTCGGGGCACCGGGGAGCTGTTTTTT
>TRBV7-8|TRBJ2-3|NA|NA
CASSLFGSSTDTQYF
TGTGCCAGCAGCTTGTTTGGGAGTAGCACAGATACGCAGTATTTT
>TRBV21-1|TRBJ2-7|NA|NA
CASSRLAGQPVGYEQYF
TGTGCCAGCAGCAGACTAGCGGGTCAACCTGTGGGGTACGAGCAGTACTTC
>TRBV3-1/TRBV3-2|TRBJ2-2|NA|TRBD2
CASSQGVRLAGPGTGELFF
TGTGCCAGCAGCCAAGGGGTTCGACTAGCGGGGCCCGGGACCGGGGAGCTGTTTTTT
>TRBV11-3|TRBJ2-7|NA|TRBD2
CASSLASSGAYEQYF
TGTGCCAGCAGCTTAGCGTCTAGCGGGGCCTACGAGCAGTACTTC
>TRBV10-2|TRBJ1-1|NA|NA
CASSGQLNTEAFF
TGCGCCAGCAGTGGACAGTTGAACACTGAAGCTTTCTTT
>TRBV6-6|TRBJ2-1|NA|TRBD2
CASSPGTSIYNEQFF
TGTGCCAGCAGCCCCGGGACTAGTATTTACAATGAGCAGTTCTTC
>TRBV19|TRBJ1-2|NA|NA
CASQGFYGYTF
TGTGCCAGTCAGGGGTTCTATGGCTACACCTTC
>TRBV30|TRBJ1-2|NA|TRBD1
CAGKQGDHGYTF
TGTGCCGGAAAACAGGGGGACCATGGCTACACCTTC
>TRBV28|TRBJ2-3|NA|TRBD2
CATSPGGRVTDTQYF
TGTGCCACCTCTCCGGGCGGGAGGGTGACAGATACGCAGTATTTT
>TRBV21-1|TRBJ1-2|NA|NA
CASSKAGTVFSNYGGYTF
TGTGCCAGCAGCAAAGCCGGGACAGTATTCAGTAACTATGGCGGCTACACCTTC
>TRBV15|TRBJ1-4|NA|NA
CATSRVANTEKLFF
TGTGCCACCAGCAGAGTTGCCAACACAGAAAAACTGTTTTTT
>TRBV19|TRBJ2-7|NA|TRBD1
CASSTPRTGGAEQYF
TGTGCCAGTAGTACCCCCCGGACAGGGGGCGCAGAGCAGTACTTC
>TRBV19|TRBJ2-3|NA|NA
CASSIGLVADTQYF
TGTGCCAGTAGTATAGGGCTTGTCGCAGATACGCAGTATTTT
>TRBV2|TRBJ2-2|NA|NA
CASRVTLYGELFF
TGTGCCAGCAGGGTCACACTATACGGGGAGCTGTTTTTT
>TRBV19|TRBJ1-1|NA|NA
CASSMREMNTEAFF
TGTGCCAGTAGTATGCGGGAAATGAACACTGAAGCTTTCTTT
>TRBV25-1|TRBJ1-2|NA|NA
CASSEGGGSNYGYTF
TGTGCCAGCAGTGAGGGTGGTGGGAGTAACTATGGCTACACCTTC
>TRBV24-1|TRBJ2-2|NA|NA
CATSDAVLNTGELFF
TGTGCCACCAGTGATGCGGTCCTGAACACCGGGGAGCTGTTTTTT
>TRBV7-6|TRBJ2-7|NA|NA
CASSLVTGAAYEQYF
TGTGCCAGCAGCTTAGTTACGGGTGCCGCCTACGAGCAGTACTTC
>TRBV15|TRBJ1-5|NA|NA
CATSRDSSSGNQPQHF
TGTGCCACCAGCAGAGACTCGTCTAGCGGCAATCAGCCCCAGCATTTT
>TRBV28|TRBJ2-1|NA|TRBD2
CASLAGGQNEQFF
TGTGCCAGTCTAGCGGGGGGTCAGAATGAGCAGTTCTTC
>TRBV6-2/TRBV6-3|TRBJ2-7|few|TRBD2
CASSQPGGFEQYF
TGTGCCAGCAGTCAACCGGGGGGATTCGAGCAGTACTTC
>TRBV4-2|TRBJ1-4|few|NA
CASSQGSGPTNEKLFF
TGTGCCAGCAGCCAAGGTAGCGGACCCACTAATGAAAAACTGTTTTTT
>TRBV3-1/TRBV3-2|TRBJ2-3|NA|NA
CASSLGTSSRDTQYF
TGTGCCAGCAGCCTTGGGACTTCCTCCCGGGATACGCAGTATTTT
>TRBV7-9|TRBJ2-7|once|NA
CASSLSAGLEQYF
TGTGCCAGCAGCTTATCGGCGGGCCTGGAGCAGTACTTC
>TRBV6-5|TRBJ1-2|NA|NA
CASSYSGTAFYGYTF
TGTGCCAGCAGTTACTCGGGCACTGCTTTCTATGGCTACACCTTC
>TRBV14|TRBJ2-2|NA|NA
CASSPEGRVGTGELFF
TGTGCCAGCAGCCCGGAGGGCAGGGTTGGAACCGGGGAGCTGTTTTTT
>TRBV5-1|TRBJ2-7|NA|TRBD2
CASSLDGGGSSYEQYF
TGCGCCAGCAGCTTGGATGGGGGAGGGAGCTCCTACGAGCAGTACTTC
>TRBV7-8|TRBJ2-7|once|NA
CASSLTGTPKEQYF
TGTGCCAGCAGCCTCACAGGGACCCCTAAAGAGCAGTACTTC
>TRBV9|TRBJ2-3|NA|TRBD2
CASSVDASGGTDTQYF
TGTGCCAGCAGCGTAGATGCTAGCGGGGGCACAGATACGCAGTATTTT
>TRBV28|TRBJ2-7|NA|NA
CASREQYEQYF
TGTGCCAGCAGGGAGCAATACGAGCAGTACTTC
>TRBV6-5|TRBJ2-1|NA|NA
CASSPGQFYNEQFF
TGTGCCAGCTCCCCAGGACAGTTCTACAATGAGCAGTTCTTC
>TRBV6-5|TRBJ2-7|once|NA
CASTQGRGPTYF
TGTGCCAGCACCCAAGGGCGGGGCCCCACTTACTTC
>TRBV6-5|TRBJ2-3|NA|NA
CASSPTGEGTDTQYF
TGTGCCAGCAGTCCGACAGGGGAGGGTACAGATACGCAGTATTTT
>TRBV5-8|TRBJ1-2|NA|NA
CASSLKQGPLLDGYTF
TGTGCCAGCAGCTTGAAGCAGGGGCCTTTGTTAGACGGCTACACCTTC
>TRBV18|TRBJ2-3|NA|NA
CASSARPLKYTQYF
TGTGCCAGCTCAGCTAGGCCCCTGAAATATACGCAGTATTTT
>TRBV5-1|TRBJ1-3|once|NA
CASRPTAGENTIYF
TGCGCCAGCAGACCGACAGCCGGCGAAAACACCATATATTTT
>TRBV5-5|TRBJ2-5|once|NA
CASSLGTVTQETQYF
TGTGCCAGCAGCTTAGGCACAGTCACGCAAGAGACCCAGTACTTC
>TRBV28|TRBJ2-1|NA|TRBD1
CASSFSTGVREQFF
TGTGCCAGCAGTTTCTCAACAGGGGTGAGGGAGCAGTTCTTC
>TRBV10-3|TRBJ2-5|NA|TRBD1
CAISESKGQSQETQYF
TGTGCCATCAGTGAGTCAAAGGGACAGAGTCAAGAGACCCAGTACTTC
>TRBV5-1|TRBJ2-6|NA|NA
CASSLRSSGTGANVLTF
TGCGCCAGCAGCTTGAGGTCTTCAGGGACTGGGGCCAACGTCCTGACTTTC